This passage covers 9 T cell receptor beta chains from one sample sequenced in a study of T cells in Graves' hyperthyroidism and ophthalmopathy. Amplified regions were TCR beta CDR3 sequences from RNA transcripts. TCR CDR3 regions were first amplified by RT-PCR with HTBI primers. In TCRdb, the multiplex PCR reads were re-called with MiXCR into one record per CDR3 protein. The sample consists of approximately 410,000 distinct CDR3 sequences, approximately 14% of them appearing once. The material sequenced was blood. These receptors all stem from a man in his late teens or twenties with Graves' ophthalmopathy.

This clonotype was recorded at least ten times. V usage is TRBV3-1 and J usage is TRBJ1-1, with unresolved D. Per germline, CDR1 LGHDT and CDR2 YNNKEL (reference sequence). V was cut by 2 bases and J by 1 base, with 5 bases left in between. CDR3 length equals 13 residues. CDR3 region: CASSQQENTEAFF. The CDR3 coding sequence is TGTGCCAGCAGCCAACAGGAGAACACTGAAGCTTTCTTT.

This clonotype was found many times. The rearrangement uses TRBV2 and TRBJ2-7; D is possibly TRBD1 (5 bases). V lost 6 bases to trimming and J lost 7 bases, with 19 bases between them. Germline CDR1 SNHLY, CDR2 FYNNEI. This CDR3 comprises 14 residues. The CDR3 region has the DNA TGTGCCAGCAGAAGACAGTCTGCTGTTGAGGAGCAGTACTTC. It yields the protein CASRRQSAVEEQYF.

In its sample, this clonotype was seen a few times. This sequence joins TRBV10-3 and TRBJ1-2; unclear D gene. Per germline, CDR1 ENHRY and CDR2 SYGVKD. The CDR3 runs 13 residues. Trimming shortened V by 5 bases and J by 4 bases, and 11 bases separated the two germline ends. The CDR3 DNA reads TGTGCCATCAGTACTACAGAGGTCTATGGCTACACCTTC. This sequence encodes CAISTTEVYGYTF.

This clonotype was detected many times. V gene TRBV5-1 combines with J gene TRBJ2-7; 7 bases agree with TRBD2. The ends lost 4 bases at V and 1 base at J; junction bases unmatched: 5. This CDR3 contains 14 residues. Germline lookup yields CDR1 SGHRS and CDR2 YFSETQ. This CDR3 is CASSALAESYEQYF. The CDR3 DNA follows: TGCGCCAGCAGCGCGCTAGCGGAGTCCTACGAGCAGTACTTC.

This clonotype was seen many times. The rearrangement uses TRBV20-1 and TRBJ2-3, with a possible D match to TRBD2 (7 bases). The germline V gene encodes CDR1 DFQATT and CDR2 SNEGSKA (reference sequence). The ends were cut back, 3 bases at V and 4 bases at J, with 14 bases in the middle. The length of the CDR3 is 14 residues. The CDR3: CSARSAGAADTQYF. In DNA form, the CDR3 reads TGCAGTGCTAGGAGCGCGGGGGCGGCAGATACGCAGTATTTT.

This clonotype was counted at least ten times. This chain links TRBV6-5 with TRBJ2-2; the D is unclear. V lost 0 bases, J lost 0 bases, and 2 bases lay in between. The CDR3 is 14 residues long. The germline V gene encodes CDR1 MNHEY and CDR2 SVGAGI. CDR3 nucleotides: TGTGCCAGCAGTTACTCCTCGAACACCGGGGAGCTGTTTTTT. Translating it yields CASSYSSNTGELFF.

In this sample, this clonotype turned up many times. The chain links TRBV5-1 to TRBJ1-2; no clear D. Germline CDR1 is SGHRS and CDR2 is YFSETQ. Trimming took off 4 bases at V and 14 bases at J, with 21 bases between the two ends. The CDR3 has 13 residues. In DNA, the CDR3 is TGCGCCAGCAGCCAAGGCCCGGGAATCGAAGAGACCTTC. Its translation is CASSQGPGIEETF.

This clonotype occurred many times. This rearrangement joins TRBV20-1 to TRBJ1-1; D remains unclear. V gave up 0 bases and J gave up 4 bases, with 15 bases separating them. The CDR3 consists of 15 residues. CDR1 is DFQATT and CDR2 is SNEGSKA in the germline V gene (reference sequence). CDR3 amino acids: CSARDRRWDLTEAFF. The DNA of the CDR3 is TGCAGTGCTAGAGATAGAAGGTGGGATCTCACTGAAGCTTTCTTT.

This chain links TRBV9 with TRBJ2-2; unclear D gene. Trimming took off 0 bases at V and 2 bases at J, with 8 bases between the two ends. CDR1 and CDR2 (germline): SGDLS, YYNGEE. This CDR3 has 15 residues. As DNA, the CDR3 is TGTGCCAGCAGCGTAGGGGCCCCTAACACCGGGGAGCTGTTTTTT. It yields the protein CASSVGAPNTGELFF.